These 6 T cell receptor beta chains share one sample of origin, sequenced in a study of T cell responses to AZD1222 COVID-19 vaccine. Profiled with immunoSEQ multiplex PCR; TCRdb holds only in-frame clones, not every one. This table holds 100,000 to 150,000 clones, 89% found once. The sample consisted of peripheral blood, taken on day 0 of AZD1222 vaccination. The receptor set was obtained from an adult in good health.

On this clone: An end of the junction does not agree with germline; a read error may underlie this. The rearrangement joins TRBV7-7 to TRBJ1-1, with D possibly being TRBD1 (5 bases). Germline lookup yields CDR1 SSHAT and CDR2 FNYEAQ (reference sequence). CDR3 length: 13 residues. The CDR3 sequence is CASSQDTNTEAFF. CDR3 nucleotide sequence: TGTGCTAGCAGCCAGGACACAAACACTGAAGCTTTCTTT.

The J gene is TRBJ2-6, the V gene TRBV7-2; the match to TRBD2 covers 8 bases. The CDR3 has 16 amino acids. Germline V gene sequence: CDR1 SGHTA, CDR2 FQGNSA. J gave up 2 bases and V 1 base, and 1 base lay outside the gene matches. CDR3 amino acids: CASSLVAGTGANVLTF. The CDR3 region has the DNA TGTGCCAGCAGCTTAGTAGCGGGGACTGGGGCCAACGTCCTGACTTTC.

The V gene is TRBV7-2, the J gene TRBJ1-1, with 7 positions matching TRBD1. Trimming removed 5 bases from V and 0 bases from J; junction bases left unmatched: 3. CDR1 SGHTA and CDR2 FQGNSA come from the germline V gene. The CDR3 has 14 amino acids. Here the CDR3 reads CASSEQGMNTEAFF. CDR3 nucleotide sequence: TGTGCCAGCAGCGAACAGGGGATGAACACTGAAGCTTTCTTT.

This clone has only a few counts. This chain joins TRBV4-3 and TRBJ1-2, with D perhaps matching TRBD1 (5 bases). Between the trimmed V and J ends, which lost 10 bases and 6 bases, there was a span of 18 bases. The CDR3 totals 13 residues. The V gene's germline CDR1 is LGHNA and CDR2 YSLEER. CDR3 loop: CATRNGREDGYTF. The CDR3 DNA reads TGCGCCACGAGGAACGGCAGGGAGGATGGCTACACCTTC.

This clone was found a few times. The same CDR3 is also encoded by other DNA sequences in this sample. V and J are TRBV5-1 and TRBJ2-2; D is unclear. The germline V and J ends were trimmed by 2 bases and 0 bases, with 8 bases remaining between them. CDR1 is SGHRS and CDR2 is YFSETQ in the germline V gene. The CDR3 has 15 amino acids. DNA of the CDR3: TGCGCCAGCAGCTTAGCCGGTCCGAACACCGGGGAGCTGTTTTTT. It is translated as CASSLAGPNTGELFF.

In its sample, this clone was seen once. This chain links TRBV12-5 with TRBJ1-3, with no clear D. V was shortened by 0 bases and J by 6 bases, with 15 bases between the two germline ends. In germline, CDR1 is LGHNT, CDR2 FRNRAP. The CDR3 covers 16 residues. For the CDR3, the DNA is TGTGCTAGTGGTTTGGTACTGTCGTCTAATATAAACACCATATATTTT. Its translation: CASGLVLSSNINTIYF.